This entry concerns a single TCR beta chain. Antigen unknown. This record comes from a study of blood T cells in healthy people across ages. The CDR3 is 17 residues long. CDR1 is LNHNV and CDR2 is YYDKDF in the germline V gene (reference sequence). It was with a sample-barcoded 5' primer and a J-beta primer mix that a second PCR of roughly 6 to 12 cycles was run. Per sample, CDR3-containing paired-end reads numbered at least 2.5 million. Via MiXCR, TCRdb re-called the 5' RACE reads, giving one row per CDR3 protein. This sample carries 850,000 to 950,000 distinct CDR3 sequences, 29% of them seen once, and the ten largest clones take 15% to 20%. Healthy individuals of Caucasian origin from Russia, aged about 6 to 90, served as donors. General study findings and limits: As age increased, TCR beta diversity per million T cells fell in a roughly linear fashion.

This clonotype was sampled from an elderly woman in good health. The chain is built from TRBV15 and TRBJ2-5; D is possibly TRBD1 (6 bases). The J call is in doubt because the DNA end fits TRBJ2-4 better. Specimen: blood. CDR3 bases: TGTGCCACCAGCAGAGACAGGGGAAGTGTGGGTGTGAACATTCAGTACTTC. This codes for CATSRDRGSVGVNIQYF.